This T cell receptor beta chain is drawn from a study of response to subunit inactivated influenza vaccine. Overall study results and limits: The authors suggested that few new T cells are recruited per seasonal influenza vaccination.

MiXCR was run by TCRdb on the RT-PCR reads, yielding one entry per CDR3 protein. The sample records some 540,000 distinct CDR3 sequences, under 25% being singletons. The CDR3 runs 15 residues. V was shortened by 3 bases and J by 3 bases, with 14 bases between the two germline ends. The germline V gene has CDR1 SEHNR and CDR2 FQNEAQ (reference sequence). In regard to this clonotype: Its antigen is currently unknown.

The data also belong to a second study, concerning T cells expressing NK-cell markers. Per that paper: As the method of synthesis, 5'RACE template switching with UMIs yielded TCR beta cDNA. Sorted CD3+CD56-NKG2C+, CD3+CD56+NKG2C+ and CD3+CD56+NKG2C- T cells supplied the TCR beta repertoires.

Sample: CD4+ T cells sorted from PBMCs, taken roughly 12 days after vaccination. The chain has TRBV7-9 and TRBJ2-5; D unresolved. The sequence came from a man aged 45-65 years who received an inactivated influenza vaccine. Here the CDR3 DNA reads TGTGCCAGCAGCTTCCCCTTAGACGAAAAAGAGACCCAGTACTTC. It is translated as CASSFPLDEKETQYF.